This T cell receptor (beta chain) was sequenced during a study of cytomegalovirus exposure and HLA in healthy donors (TCRdb year 2017). As for the study more broadly: In an earlier analysis of fewer than 750 of the donors, 250 to 300 Gb of sequence data and 100 million or so unique TCR beta sequences from about 180 million T cells were reported. On average, around 240,000 unique TCR beta nucleotide sequences were sequenced per donor among roughly 430 genotyped donors of the cohort, with about 19% of those sequences being non-productive. To predict cytomegalovirus infection status, the study combined high-throughput TCR immunosequencing, statistical association of individual TCRs with disease status, and machine learning. Rather than drawing on any new phenotypic data, the later analysis identified candidate immune exposures from TCR beta sequences and the way those sequences occurred across donors. The T cell repertoires of roughly 660 subjects were profiled by immunosequencing and related to cytomegalovirus serostatus. Both class I and class II loci were covered by HLA typing, at four-digit resolution. A separate validation cohort of some 130 different subjects was used in addition to the 666-subject first cohort. Donor age, sex, ethnicity and CMV serostatus were compiled alongside the repertoire data. A handful of DR-DQ haplotypes were handled as single units for association and clustering because linkage in the cohort was strong. The number of donors typed differed by locus, with roughly 629-640 for A, B, C, DRB1 and DQB1, 522 for DQA1, some 570 for DPA1, and 472 for DPB1. Among the roughly 370 genotyped donors, roughly 80% belonged to the genetic ancestry cluster associated with self-reported Caucasian donors. An early release covering over 500 HLA-typed donors comprised about 320 gigabases of sequencing data and some 79 million unique TCR sequences. All discovery cohort repertoires had been generated using a single sequencing platform. A later analysis re-examined previously published TCR beta repertoires from just over 650 donors and added high-resolution HLA genotyping to investigate patterns of TCR occurrence. The study was designed to test whether signatures of past pathogen exposure could be identified by cataloging public T cell receptors. Genome-wide SNP genotypes for about 65% of the 666 donors were used in a later genetic analysis, which treated that subset as a discovery cohort. An earlier analysis of around 540 of the donors applied high-throughput TCR beta sequencing to assess whether each TCR beta V gene segment acted as functional or pseudogenic.

The CDR3 starts with the cysteine, ends with the phenylalanine, and has 14 residues. Of all the DNA, just the CDR3 is kept, 42 bases in frame from base 1. CDR1 is given as SNHLY and CDR2 as FYNNEI, both from the germline V gene. Cut back by 4 bases and 6 bases, the V and J ends lie 13 bases apart. Here is what the overall study found, with its caveats: A later analysis reported that several top co-occurrence clusters appeared linked to parvovirus B19, influenza, CMV and Epstein-Barr virus. Sequencing depth was assumed to be roughly uniform across donors in the presence/absence analyses, though that assumption may not hold. Most CMV-associated TCR beta chains appeared to be HLA-restricted in a later analysis, and the HLA associations seemed to be driven largely by CMV exposure. The classifier was reported to diagnose cytomegalovirus status with high specificity and sensitivity in both the original cohort and the validation cohort. In a later genetic analysis, a missense DCLRE1C variant was associated with V-gene and J-gene trimming of TCR beta chains, and the association was replicated in an independent cohort. Specific HLA alleles were associated with roughly 16,000 TCR beta sequences at a false discovery rate of 0.05 in a later analysis. The cohort was sequenced for TCR beta chains only, and without alpha or paired-chain data the features that could be detected were limited. The study gave a list of about 170 TCR beta chains associated with cytomegalovirus. Some IMGT-functional V segments, including TRBV6-2 and TRBV6-3, could not be distinguished by the 87-base-pair reads and were therefore excluded. In an earlier analysis of 587 of the donors, most TCR beta V segments appeared in productive rearrangements about 87% or about 30% of the time, broadly matching IMGT annotations. A later analysis found that HLA-associated TCR beta chains were more clonally expanded and had lower generation probabilities than equally common non-associated chains. Immune exposure information for the cohort was limited to CMV serostatus. The authors suggested that the approach could potentially be extended to other disease states and immunological phenotypes. In a later analysis, TCR association rates were found to vary across HLA loci, with the most associated TCRs seen for DRB1 alleles and the fewest for HLA-C alleles. Because HLA typing was unavailable for some donors at each locus, only the typed subset was used in association tests. A few of the identified cytomegalovirus-associated TCR beta chains were confirmed in vitro to be specific for cytomegalovirus antigens. Strong co-occurrence of HLA alleles, especially DR and DQ, made assigning TCR associations to individual alleles difficult. Most TCR sequences were seen in very few donors, while some public TCRs were found in many individuals. Because counts were too low, 15 to 20 rarely observed V segments, including chromosome 9 orphons, were excluded from the earlier analysis of under 650 of the donors. A cluster of highly shared sequence variants was judged likely to represent a technical artifact of the sequencing pipeline. A further reported finding was that TCR beta sequences accurately predicted the HLA-A and HLA-B alleles for most subjects in the first cohort. Correlated functional status among segregating V segments might be attributable to linkage disequilibrium, but an unknown experimental factor could not be ruled out. According to a later genetic analysis, donors in an Asian-associated ancestry cluster had fewer N-insertions in productive TCRs than the roughly 700-donor mean.

The cohort comprised 666 healthy bone marrow donors. At the time of sampling, every cohort member was nominally healthy, though immune exposures that went unrecorded were likely present. The donor tested CMV seronegative, placing the donor among the 350 to 400 seronegative members of the cohort. Each donor provided a peripheral blood sample, and peripheral blood mononuclear cells were used for TCR beta sequencing. The Qiagen DNeasy Blood Extraction Kit was used to extract genomic DNA from the blood cell samples. The library was made by the immunoSEQ multiplex PCR assay. For the multiplex PCR, a mixture combining 60 forward primers for TCR Vbeta segments and 13 reverse primers for TCR Jbeta segments was used. The CDR3 region of rearranged TCR beta genes was amplified from genomic DNA by a multiplex PCR assay. The Illumina HiSeq System was used to sequence the amplified TCR beta libraries as 87-base-pair reads. As for the original processing: A later analysis tallied approximately 87 million unique TCR beta chains across the 666 repertoires, and around 12 million of those chains were shared by two or more donors. To remove PCR and sequencing errors, raw reads were error-corrected and collapsed into unique sequences using a nearest-neighbor algorithm that merged closely related sequences. V, D and J gene segments were assigned by aligning CDR3 sequences to IMGT reference sequences. For a sequence to be retained, a match of at least six nucleotides was required to both a V gene segment and a J gene segment. A rearrangement was called productive if the CDR3 had no stop codons and remained in frame with V and J, and every other rearrangement was called non-productive. CDR3 was defined by IMGT convention, running from the second conserved V-encoded cysteine to the conserved J-encoded phenylalanine. Sequences without an unambiguous match to a single V gene segment were excluded from the earlier analysis of a few hundred of the donors. In an earlier analysis of several hundred of the donors, a V segment was called functional when productive rearrangements were above 56.7%, and segregating when the standard deviation between donors exceeded 5%. To diagnose cytomegalovirus status from the catalog of TCR beta chain sequences, a statistical classification framework was built. In a later analysis, V and J genes were assigned by comparing TCR nucleotide sequences against IMGT/GENE-DB human TR gene sequences. Using the TCRdist pipeline, a later analysis assigned CDR3 sequences along with most-parsimonious VDJ recombination scenarios. In a later analysis, each TCR beta chain was defined by its CDR3 amino acid sequence together with its V-gene family, and reads lacking a unique V-gene family were excluded. To address suspected cross-contamination and a sequencing artifact, a later analysis removed roughly 580 highly shared, low-generation-probability nucleotide sequences. A later analysis calculated a clonal expansion index for each public chain from normalized within-repertoire ranks of inferred template counts. A later analysis computed generation probabilities with a VDJ recombination model fitted to out-of-frame rearrangements, and checked the results against IGoR. A later analysis scored TCR-TCR, TCR-HLA and TCR-CMV co-occurrence with hypergeometric tests, applying a repertoire-size bias correction to TCR pairs. False discovery rates were estimated in a later analysis by permuting HLA or CMV assignments 20 times. In a later analysis, co-occurring TCRs were grouped using DBSCAN, with TCRdist sequence similarity added in when clustering inside HLA-allele-positive subsets. Co-occurrence clustering excluded repertoires with fewer than 30,000 or more than 120,000 public chains, plus five with anomalous nucleotide sharing. Drawn from immuneACCESS, this table holds only the in-frame rearrangements with V and J called that TCRdb kept. Clones are partly lost; checked studies trace under half to an unresolved V gene and leave the rest unexplained. V, J and clone size were drawn from that table, and D and trimming were deduced from the DNA. The sample profile shows 150,000 to 200,000 clones; about four fifths of them were found once. Clones ranked in the top ten supply approximately 0.55% of the sample.

To note about this clone: Its antigen is currently not known. The input lacks base qualities; no much larger clone sits a single base away.

The V gene is TRBV2 and the J gene is TRBJ1-3; the D segment cannot be called with confidence. This TCR came from a woman aged 50 to 60 in good health and CMV-seronegative. Source material: PBMCs. The DNA sequence follows: TGTGCCAGCAGTGGGTCCGCAGATAAAAACACCATATATTTT. The encoded protein is CASSGSADKNTIYF. The full variable domain, completed from the reference TRBV2 and TRBJ1-3 proteins outside the CDR3, reads EPEVTQTPSHQVTQMGQEVILRCVPISNHLYFYWYRQILGQKVEFLVSFYNNEISEKSEIFDDQFSVERPDGSNFTLKIRSTKLEDSAMYFCASSGSADKNTIYFGEGSWLTVV.